One and the same sample provided the 8 T cell receptor beta chains below, sequenced in a study of blood T cell repertoires in COVID-19. TCRdb keeps only in-frame clones here, not all; method: immunoSEQ multiplex PCR. The sample lists 200,000 to 250,000 clones; almost 90% were seen once. Sample: PBMCs or T cells enriched from blood (not recorded which). The receptor set was obtained from a woman in her 50s with acute COVID-19.

This clone came up a few times. V and J are TRBV28 and TRBJ2-1; 9 bases fit TRBD1. J lost 1 base, V lost 4 bases, and 5 bases had no gene match. This CDR3 is 16 amino acids long. Germline CDR1 and CDR2: MDHEN and SYDVKM. The CDR3 here is CASSSPGQGSYNEQFF. The CDR3 DNA reads as TGTGCCAGCAGTTCGCCCGGACAGGGGTCCTACAATGAGCAGTTCTTC.

CDR3 loop: CASIMGQGSHGELFF. The CDR3 DNA reads as TGTGCCAGCATCATGGGGCAGGGGAGTCACGGGGAGCTGTTTTTT. V is TRBV7-9 and J is TRBJ2-2; TRBD1 is a possible D gene (6 bases). The V and J ends lost 7 bases and 7 bases respectively, with 19 bases between them. CDR1 and CDR2 from the germline V gene are SEHNR and FQNEAQ (reference sequence). The CDR3 runs 15 residues.

The chain is built from TRBV28 and TRBJ2-1; D gene ambiguous. The CDR3 sequence is 14 residues long. V lost 2 bases and J lost 4, with 9 bases in between. CDR1 MDHEN and CDR2 SYDVKM come from the germline V gene. For the CDR3, the DNA is TGTGCCAGCAGTTTAACGGTCTCGTACAATGAGCAGTTCTTC. Its translation is CASSLTVSYNEQFF.

This chain connects TRBV6-2 or TRBV6-3 to TRBJ1-1; D uncertain. V was cut by 2 bases and J by 0 bases, with 13 bases left in between. CDR3 length equals 16 residues. Per germline, CDR1 MNHEY and CDR2 SVGEGT. The CDR3 DNA reads as TGTGCCAGCAGTTACGCGGGGAAGTGGGTGAACACTGAAGCTTTCTTT. This gives the protein CASSYAGKWVNTEAFF.

The chain uses TRBV27 and TRBJ1-2; tentative D call: TRBD1 (6 bases). CDR1 MNHEY and CDR2 SMNVEV come from the germline V gene (reference sequence). V was shortened by 2 bases and J by 3 bases, with 13 bases between the two germline ends. The CDR3 loop spans 15 amino acids. The CDR3 DNA reads TGTGCCAGCAGTTTACTGCAGGGGCTTGACTATGGCTACACCTTC. It yields the protein CASSLLQGLDYGYTF.

The chain recombines TRBV15 with TRBJ2-6; TRBD1 agrees at 10 bases. Germline V gene data show CDR1 as LNHNV and CDR2 as YYDKDF (reference sequence). With V trimmed by 0 bases and J by 2 bases, 16 bases remained unmatched. CDR3 length equals 22 residues. CDR3 nucleotides: TGTGCCACCAGCAGAGATCTTCTAATCGGGGACAGGGGTAGAGCTGGGGCCAACGTCCTGACTTTC. Protein sequence: CATSRDLLIGDRGRAGANVLTF.

The chain combines TRBV7-2 with TRBJ2-6, with 8 bases matching TRBD2. The germline V gene encodes CDR1 SGHTA and CDR2 FQGNSA. The CDR3 consists of 19 residues. V lost 3 bases, J lost 0 bases, and 10 bases stayed unmatched. This CDR3 is CASSFGSGVSNSGANVLTF. Here the CDR3 DNA reads TGTGCCAGCAGCTTCGGTAGCGGGGTCTCCAACTCTGGGGCCAACGTCCTGACTTTC.

The CDR3 loop reads CASSSGPGGRTQYF. CDR3 nucleotides: TGTGCCAGCAGCTCCGGACCGGGGGGAAGGACCCAGTACTTC. This chain links TRBV7-2 with TRBJ2-5; TRBD2 agrees at 7 bases. J was trimmed by 7 bases and V by 4 bases; bases with no gene match: 9. Looked up from germline, CDR1 is SGHTA and CDR2 is FQGNSA. This CDR3 contains 14 residues.